This T cell receptor beta chain was found in a study of T cell changes during pregnancy in multiple sclerosis. J lost 7 bases, V lost 5 bases, and 12 bases had no gene match. This CDR3 comprises 16 residues. Germline lookup yields CDR1 MNHEY and CDR2 SMNVEV (reference sequence). Profiled with immunoSEQ multiplex PCR; TCRdb holds only in-frame clones, not every one. The sample has under 60,000 clones, 92% seen once. This clonotype was sampled from a female donor with multiple sclerosis, enrolled in a pregnancy study. The chain joins TRBV27 to TRBJ2-1, with 9 bases lining up with TRBD1. Sequences were derived from CD4+ T cells from peripheral blood mononuclear cells, sampled after pregnancy. Here the CDR3 DNA reads TGTGCCAGCAGTATACAGACAGGGGGTCTTAGGAATGAGCAGTTCTTC. Its protein product is CASSIQTGGLRNEQFF.